Below are 10 T cell receptor beta chains sequenced from a single sample in a study of CXCR3-negative and CXCR3-positive naive CD8 T cells. UMI-tagged TRB cDNA libraries were built via 5' RACE. TCRdb re-called the 5' RACE reads and gives one entry per CDR3 protein, without DNA. The specimen's table records about 90,000 distinct CDR3 sequences. Source material: naive CXCR3- CD8+ T cells from blood. Subset here: CD45RO-CCR7+CD27+CD95- naive CD8+ T cells lacking CXCR3 (TNR3-). The receptors shown here come from a human donor in good health. Some clones in this sample may be carry-over from other donors' samples.

The CDR3 region is CASSRDFNNEQFF. V usage is TRBV7-9 and J usage is TRBJ2-1; the TCRdb call, TRBD2, lacks DNA for checking. From germline, CDR1 is SEHNR and CDR2 FQNEAQ (reference sequence). The CDR3 is made up of 13 amino acids. The whole variable domain, remainder taken from reference TRBV7-9 and TRBJ2-1, is DTGVSQNPRHKITKRGQNVTFRCDPISEHNRLYWYRQTLGQGPEFLTYFQNEAQLEKSRLLSDRFSAERPKGSFSTLEIQRTEQGDSAMYLCASSRDFNNEQFFGPGTRLTVL.

The chain uses TRBV27 and TRBJ1-1; TCRdb proposes TRBD1, but this gene call is untestable without DNA. The CDR3 loop spans 12 amino acids. The germline V gene has CDR1 MNHEY and CDR2 SMNVEV (reference sequence). CDR3 sequence: CASSLRGAEAFF.

The gene calls are TRBV13 and TRBJ1-2; TCRdb lists TRBD1, though no DNA is available to test this call. The CDR3 spans 14 residues. The germline V gene encodes CDR1 PRHDT and CDR2 FYEKMQ (reference sequence). CDR3 residues: CASSLRGDGDGYTF.

This chain uses TRBV28 with TRBJ2-3; the D call from TCRdb, TRBD2, cannot be confirmed without DNA. Germline CDR1 MDHEN, CDR2 SYDVKM. The CDR3 contains 15 residues. The CDR3 loop reads CASSRLAESTDTQYF.

V gene TRBV19 combines with J gene TRBJ2-3. CDR3 length equals 15 residues. The germline V gene has CDR1 LNHDA and CDR2 SQIVND (reference sequence). This CDR3 is CASTRGYSSTDTQYF.

V and J are TRBV6-2 or TRBV6-3 and TRBJ2-1; the D gene TCRdb calls, TRBD2, cannot be checked with no DNA. Germline CDR1 and CDR2: MNHEY and SVGEGT. This CDR3 has 13 amino acids. The CDR3: CATSRSGYNEQFF.

The chain uses TRBV19 and TRBJ2-7; TCRdb lists TRBD1, though no DNA is available to test this call. CDR1 and CDR2 (germline): LNHDA, SQIVND (reference sequence). The CDR3 spans 15 residues. The CDR3 region is CASSLTGTGAYEQYF.

This sequence joins TRBV29-1 and TRBJ1-2. CDR1 and CDR2 (germline): SQVTM, ANQGSEA. CDR3 length: 13 residues. CDR3 sequence reads: CSVAVRANYGYTF.

This rearrangement joins TRBV6-5 to TRBJ1-2. This CDR3 has 15 residues. The germline V gene has CDR1 MNHEY and CDR2 SVGAGI. The CDR3: CASSYTTGLNYGYTF.

The chain combines TRBV3-1 with TRBJ2-7. The CDR3 runs to 12 residues. CDR1 LGHDT and CDR2 YNNKEL come from the germline V gene (reference sequence). The CDR3 sequence is CASSQDRYEQYF.